This T cell receptor beta chain was sequenced for a study of blood T cells in healthy people across ages. Study findings and constraints: Not knowing donor CMV status may have confounded expanded clonotype changes. When set beside aged donors, long-lived donors presented more naive CD4+ cells and higher diversity.

The J segment lost 4 bases and the V segment lost 4 bases, leaving 7 bases of the junction unmatched. This CDR3 has 15 amino acids. CDR1 is SQVTM, CDR2 ANQGSEA, per germline. A second PCR, run for about 6 to 11 cycles, used a sample-barcoded 5' primer plus a J-beta primer mix. Each cDNA molecule carried a tag from a template-switch adaptor that contained 12 random nucleotides. MiXCR, run by TCRdb on the 5' RACE reads, gives a single entry per CDR3 protein. This repertoire shows roughly 1,500,000 distinct CDR3 sequences, around 42% found once; its top ten account for 7.9%. This clonotype was seen a handful of times. Antigen: not known.

The sequence derives from a woman aged 18 to 35 in good health. The V gene is TRBV29-1, the J gene TRBJ2-3; 11 nucleotides match TRBD2. Sequenced: blood. The CDR3 DNA follows: TGCAGCGTTGCCGTAGCGGGAGGGAGGGCAGATACGCAGTATTTT. It codes for CSVAVAGGRADTQYF.